Following are 9 T cell receptor beta chains from one sample sequenced in a study of blood T cell repertoires in COVID-19. The repertoire was sequenced with immunoSEQ multiplex PCR; TCRdb's copy has only in-frame clones and lacks some. The sample has 55,000 to 65,000 clones, roughly 80% seen once. Sequencing was done on a sample of peripheral blood. The receptors were sampled from a human donor in a cohort sampled during active COVID-19.

The gene calls are TRBV10-3 and TRBJ1-1; D might be TRBD1 (6 bases). CDR1 is ENHRY and CDR2 is SYGVKD in the germline V gene. This CDR3 is built from 16 residues. Trimming removed 4 bases from V and 3 bases from J, with 18 bases in between. The CDR3 bases are TGTGCCATCAGTGCGAGTATTGGAGGGGGGGACACTGAAGCTTTCTTT. As protein: CAISASIGGGDTEAFF.

This chain links TRBV28 with TRBJ2-7, with 7 nucleotides matching TRBD1. The germline V gene has CDR1 MDHEN and CDR2 SYDVKM. The CDR3 has 15 amino acids. J lost 2 bases, V lost 7 bases, and 11 bases had no gene match. The chain's CDR3 is CASTSEWDRPYEQYV. The CDR3, as DNA: TGTGCCAGCACCTCAGAATGGGACAGACCCTACGAGCAGTACGTC.

This clone appeared a few times. This chain connects TRBV6-5 to TRBJ1-2; 7 bases are shared with TRBD1. The germline CDR1 and CDR2 sequences are MNHEY and SVGAGI. V was pared by 5 bases and J by 4 bases, with 1 base of the junction left unmatched. CDR3 length: 12 amino acids. The DNA of the CDR3 is TGTGCCAGCAGTCCAGGGGGCTATGGCTACACCTTC. Residues: CASSPGGYGYTF.

V and J are TRBV28 and TRBJ2-3; 7 bases fit TRBD2. CDR1 is MDHEN and CDR2 is SYDVKM in the germline V gene. Trimming took 7 bases from V and 2 from J; bases not matched to a gene: 9. The CDR3 is 15 residues long. CDR3 nucleotides: TGTGCCAGCACCTTGGGGGGGTACCACACAGATACGCAGTATTTT. This codes for CASTLGGYHTDTQYF.

The chain uses TRBV6-5 and TRBJ2-1; D is perhaps TRBD2 (6 bases). Germline values: CDR1 MNHEY, CDR2 SVGAGI. V lost 0 bases, J lost 6 bases, and 9 bases lay in between. This CDR3 is built from 14 residues. The CDR3 nucleotides are TGTGCCAGCAGTTACTCGGACTACCGCAATGAGCAGTTCTTC. Its protein product is CASSYSDYRNEQFF.

The V gene is TRBV19, the J gene TRBJ2-2; D might be TRBD2 (5 bases). Trimming pared 9 bases from V and 4 bases from J, leaving 15 bases between. The CDR3 runs 14 residues. Germline CDR1 is LNHDA and CDR2 is SQIVND (reference sequence). The CDR3 is CASAPVALTGELFF. For the CDR3, the DNA is TGTGCCAGCGCCCCTGTAGCGCTCACCGGGGAGCTGTTTTTT.

The chain joins TRBV4-1 to TRBJ2-6; perhaps TRBD2 as D (7 bases). CDR3 length equals 15 residues. Germline loops: CDR1 MGHRA, CDR2 YSYEKL. Trimming stripped 5 bases from V and 3 bases from J, with 11 bases between. CDR3 sequence reads: CASSAGAFGANVLTF. CDR3 in DNA: TGCGCCAGCAGCGCGGGGGCGTTTGGGGCCAACGTCCTGACTTTC.

The J gene is TRBJ1-3, the V gene TRBV6-1; 7 nucleotides align to TRBD1. After removal of 4 bases from V and 1 base from J, the junction contained 10 bases not matched to a gene. The CDR3 covers 17 residues. From germline, CDR1 is MNHNS and CDR2 SASEGT. CDR3: CASSARQGFLSGNTIYF. CDR3 coding DNA: TGTGCCAGCAGTGCCAGACAGGGTTTTTTATCTGGAAACACCATATATTTT.

This chain links TRBV5-1 with TRBJ2-1; D is possibly TRBD2 (5 bases). Between the trimmed V and J ends, which lost 6 bases and 5 bases, there was a span of 9 bases. The CDR3 is 12 amino acids. Germline V gene lookup returns CDR1 SGHRS and CDR2 YFSETQ. Here the CDR3 reads CASTRTDNEQFF. CDR3 DNA: TGCGCCAGCACGCGGACTGACAATGAGCAGTTCTTC.